The clone carrying this TCR beta chain was counted a few times. V gave up 0 bases and J gave up 7 bases, with 17 bases separating them. Germline V gene data show CDR1 as SGHRS and CDR2 as YFSETQ. The CDR3 covers 15 residues. The data belong to a study of T-cell reconstitution after alpha-beta-depleted transplantation in children. During its preparation, the TCRbeta library received unique molecular identifiers. TCRdb re-called the PCR reads through MiXCR, storing one row per CDR3 protein. The data show 90,000 to 100,000 distinct CDR3 sequences, 23% seen once. This receptor was identified in a boy aged 2 to 10 with acute lymphoblastic leukemia, due to receive a stem cell transplant. The V gene is TRBV5-1, the J gene TRBJ2-7, with D unclear. Sequences were derived from PBMCs, sampled before TCRalphabeta/CD19-depleted stem cell transplant. Here the CDR3 reads CASSLVSDVQGEQYF. CDR3 nucleotide sequence: TGCGCCAGCAGCTTGGTCAGTGACGTCCAAGGGGAGCAGTACTTC.